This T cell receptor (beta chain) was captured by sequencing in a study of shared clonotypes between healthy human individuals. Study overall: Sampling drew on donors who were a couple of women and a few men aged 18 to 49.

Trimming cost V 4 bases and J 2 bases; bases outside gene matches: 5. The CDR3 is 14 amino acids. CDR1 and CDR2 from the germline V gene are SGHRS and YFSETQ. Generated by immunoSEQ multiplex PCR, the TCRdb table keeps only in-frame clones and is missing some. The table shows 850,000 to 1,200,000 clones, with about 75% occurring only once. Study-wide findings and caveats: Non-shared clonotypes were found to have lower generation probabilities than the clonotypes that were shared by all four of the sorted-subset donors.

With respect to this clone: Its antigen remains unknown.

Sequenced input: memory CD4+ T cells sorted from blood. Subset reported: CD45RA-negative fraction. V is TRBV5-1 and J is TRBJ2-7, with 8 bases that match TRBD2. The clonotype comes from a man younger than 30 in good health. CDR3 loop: CASSPLAGTYEQYF. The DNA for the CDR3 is TGCGCCAGCAGCCCCCTAGCGGGCACCTACGAGCAGTACTTC.